The following is a TCR beta chain sequence with its context. Donors had no recently reported acute infections or vaccinations and were HIV-negative. The source of the sample is a study of shared clonotypes between healthy human individuals. The CDR3 loop spans 15 amino acids. The germline V gene has CDR1 SGHTA and CDR2 FQGNSA. V was pared by 0 bases and J by 5 bases, with 2 bases of the junction left unmatched. Profiling relied on immunoSEQ multiplex PCR, and the TCRdb table lists in-frame clones only, not all of them. The sample holds fewer than 1.8 million clones, less than 99% seen once. The specimen was naive CD4+ T cells sorted from blood. Subset here: CD45RA+ positively selected. The rearrangement joins TRBV7-2 to TRBJ2-1; 9 nucleotides agree with TRBD2. The clonotype was recovered from a man in his thirties or forties in good health. CDR3: CASSLAGTSHNEQFF. Written as DNA, the CDR3 is TGTGCCAGCAGCTTAGCCGGGACTAGCCACAATGAGCAGTTCTTC.